This T cell receptor beta chain was recovered during a study of blood T cell repertoires in COVID-19. Study as a whole: PBMCs, B-cell-depleted T cells, or T cells were the source of the cDNA or gDNA that made up the material.

After removal of 6 bases from V and 7 bases from J, the junction contained 8 bases not matched to a gene. The germline V gene encodes CDR1 MDHEN and CDR2 SYDVKM. The length of the CDR3 is 13 residues. Produced via immunoSEQ multiplex PCR; TCRdb's table is partial and in-frame only. This sample has about 40,000 clones, with 81% found just once. The V gene is TRBV28, the J gene TRBJ2-7; 8 bases match TRBD1. This TCR came from an older man with active or convalescent COVID-19. The source material was peripheral blood. The CDR3: CASRRTGSSEQYF. As DNA, the CDR3 is TGTGCCAGCAGAAGGACAGGGAGTAGTGAGCAGTACTTC. The variable domain in full, with the rest retrieved from reference TRBV28 and TRBJ2-7, is DVKVTQSSRYLVKRTGEKVFLECVQDMDHENMFWYRQDPGLGLRLIYFSYDVKMKEKGDIPEGYSVSREKKERFSLILESASTNQTSMYLCASRRTGSSEQYFGPGTRLTVT.